This T cell receptor (beta chain) is from a study of blood T cell repertoires in COVID-19. In the study overall: Material from acute and convalescent COVID-19 was sourced from the United States, Italy and Spain. T cells, B-cell-depleted T cells, or PBMCs supplied cDNA or gDNA.

Germline CDR1 and CDR2: PRHDT and FYEKMQ (reference sequence). The CDR3 has 16 residues. With 6 bases clipped from V and 0 bases from J, the junction kept 6 bases outside the gene matches. Per the authors' pipeline: Amplified reference gene primers provided the basis for estimating nucleated cell counts. Here immunoSEQ multiplex PCR was the method, and the copy in TCRdb shows in-frame clones only, minus some. The V and J calls and the clone size are those of that table, but D and trimming were determined from the DNA. The sample has about 80,000 clones, about 85% seen once. The sequenced material came from peripheral blood. The chain links TRBV13 to TRBJ2-3; 10 nucleotides agree with TRBD1. The TCR originated in a man older than 75 with active or convalescent COVID-19. In DNA, the CDR3 is TGTGCCAGCAGGATGGGACAGGGGCCAAGCACAGATACGCAGTATTTT. This gives the protein CASRMGQGPSTDTQYF. The whole variable domain, filled in from reference TRBV13 and TRBJ2-3, reads AAGVIQSPRHLIKEKRETATLKCYPIPRHDTVYWYQQGPGQDPQFLISFYEKMQSDKGSIPDRFSAQQFSDYHSELNMSSLELGDSALYFCASRMGQGPSTDTQYFGPGTRLTVL.